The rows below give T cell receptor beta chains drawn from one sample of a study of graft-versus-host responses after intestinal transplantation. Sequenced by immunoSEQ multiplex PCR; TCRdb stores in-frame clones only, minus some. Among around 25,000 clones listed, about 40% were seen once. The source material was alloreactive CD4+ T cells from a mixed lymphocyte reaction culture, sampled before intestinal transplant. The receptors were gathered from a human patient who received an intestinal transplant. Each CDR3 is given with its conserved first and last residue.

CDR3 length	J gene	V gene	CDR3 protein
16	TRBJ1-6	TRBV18	CASSPLQGGDNSPLHF
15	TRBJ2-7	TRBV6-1	CASRKGGQSSYEQYF
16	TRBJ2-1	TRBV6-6	CASSWIRDRGSNEQFF
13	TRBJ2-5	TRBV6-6	CASSTVWRETQYF
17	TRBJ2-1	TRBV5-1	CASSLMVTGDSYNEQFF
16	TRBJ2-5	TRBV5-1	CASSLGWDRGQETQYF
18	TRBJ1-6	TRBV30	CAWSALHFSSSYNSPLHF
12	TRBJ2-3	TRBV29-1	CSVDVSTDTQYF
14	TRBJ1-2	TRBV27	CASSLRGSWSGYTF
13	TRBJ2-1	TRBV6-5	CASSPAGGNEQFF
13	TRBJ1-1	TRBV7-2	CASSLVPTGQAFF
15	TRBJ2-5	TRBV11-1	CASIRGSSGFETQYF
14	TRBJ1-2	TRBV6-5	CASSYSRLNYGYTF
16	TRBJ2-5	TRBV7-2	CASSFRAGGHQETQYF
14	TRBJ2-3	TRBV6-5	CASWRGRGADTQYF
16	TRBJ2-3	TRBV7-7	CASSPGARGVADTQYF
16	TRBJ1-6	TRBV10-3	CAISSTGGVFRSPLHF
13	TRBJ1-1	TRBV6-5	CASRQPSGLKAFF
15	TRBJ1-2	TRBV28	CASRPGTGGFYGYTF
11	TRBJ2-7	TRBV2	CASREVGGTDF
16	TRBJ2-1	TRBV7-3	CASSSTLATQWSEQFF
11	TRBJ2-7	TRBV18	CASSPRLREYF
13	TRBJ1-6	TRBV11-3	CASSLVSGSPLHF
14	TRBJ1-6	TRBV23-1	CASSLWDRESPLHF
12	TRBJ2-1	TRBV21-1	CASSKGGPNEFF
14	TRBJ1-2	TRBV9	CASSVGATYYGYTF
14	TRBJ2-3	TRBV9	CASSVSGTTDTQYF
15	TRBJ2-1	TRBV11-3	CASSLGTSSLNEQFF
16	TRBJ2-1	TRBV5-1	CASSLVVTSGSHEQFF
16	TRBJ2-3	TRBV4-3	CASSQVYLAGTDTQYF
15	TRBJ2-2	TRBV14	CASSSGTTNTGELFF
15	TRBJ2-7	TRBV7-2	CASSGSGENVYEQYF
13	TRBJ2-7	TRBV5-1	CASSLASRREQYF
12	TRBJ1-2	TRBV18	CASSPGGSGYTF
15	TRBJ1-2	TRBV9	CASSVGPGGIYGYTF
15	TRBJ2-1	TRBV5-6	CASSRTSGGWQEQFF
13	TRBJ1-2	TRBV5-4	CASSRDSNYGYTF
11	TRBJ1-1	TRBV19	CASSIRAEAFF
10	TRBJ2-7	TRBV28	CASSWREQYF
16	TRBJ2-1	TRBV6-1	CASSEARTGGGHEQFF
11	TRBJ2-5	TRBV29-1	CSVFPGETQYF
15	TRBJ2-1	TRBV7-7	CASSPAGSSYNEQFF
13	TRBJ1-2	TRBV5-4	CASSLDLSSGYTF
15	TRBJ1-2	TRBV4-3	CASSQNTGFNYGYTF
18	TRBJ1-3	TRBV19	CASSMSGFGAYSGNTIYF
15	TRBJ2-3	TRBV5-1	CASGISSGRADTQYF
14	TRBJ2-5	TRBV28	CASRPGQTRKTQYF
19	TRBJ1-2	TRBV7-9	CASSLGASGTPLTFYGYTF
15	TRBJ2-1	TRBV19	CASSPQLFSYNEQFF
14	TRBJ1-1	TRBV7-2	CASSSTGGGFKAFF
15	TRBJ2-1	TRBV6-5	CASSWGLVSPNEQFF
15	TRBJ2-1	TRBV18	CASSLTPYSNNEQFF
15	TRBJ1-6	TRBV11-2	CAGSWAGGGNSPLHF